Following are 28 T cell receptor beta chains from one sample sequenced in a study of control samples from healthy donors and cancer patients. Using immunoSEQ multiplex PCR, the repertoire was profiled, and TCRdb retains in-frame clones only, with some absent. The sample yields about 55,000 clones, 88% seen once. Specimen: blood. Receptor source: a middle-aged man in good health.

J is TRBJ1-2 and V is TRBV7-9; D not resolved. The germline V and J ends were trimmed by 5 bases and 8 bases, with 12 bases remaining between them. This CDR3 has 12 amino acids. Germline CDR1 is SEHNR and CDR2 is FQNEAQ (reference sequence). CDR3 loop: CASSPSLIGYTF. CDR3 coding DNA: TGTGCCAGCAGCCCCTCCCTAATAGGCTACACCTTC. The complete variable domain, with remaining parts taken from reference TRBV7-9 and TRBJ1-2, reads DTGVSQNPRHKITKRGQNVTFRCDPISEHNRLYWYRQTLGQGPEFLTYFQNEAQLEKSRLLSDRFSAERPKGSFSTLEIQRTEQGDSAMYLCASSPSLIGYTFGSGTRLTVV.

This clone has a handful of counts. V usage is TRBV18 and J usage is TRBJ1-3; D is perhaps TRBD1 (5 bases). Germline loops: CDR1 KGHSH, CDR2 LQKENI. The CDR3 length is 14 residues. Trimming cost V 5 bases and J 4 bases, with 12 bases left between them. Here the CDR3 DNA reads TGTGCCAGCTCATCAGGGATCGAGGGAAACACCATATATTTT. This gives the protein CASSSGIEGNTIYF.

V and J are TRBV18 and TRBJ2-1, with TRBD2 identical over 9 bases. There are 14 residues in the CDR3. The ends lost 6 bases at V and 8 bases at J; junction bases unmatched: 8. Germline assignment: CDR1 KGHSH and CDR2 LQKENI. The CDR3 DNA reads as TGTGCCAGCTCCCAGCGGGAGGAGGGCCATGAGCAGTTCTTC. Translating gives CASSQREEGHEQFF. The whole variable domain, filled in from reference TRBV18 and TRBJ2-1, reads NAGVMQNPRHLVRRRGQEARLRCSPMKGHSHVYWYRQLPEEGLKFMVYLQKENIIDESGMPKERFSAEFPKEGPSILRIQQVVRGDSAAYFCASSQREEGHEQFFGPGTRLTVL.

This chain links TRBV27 with TRBJ1-3, with D unresolved. The CDR3 is 13 amino acids. In germline, CDR1 is MNHEY, CDR2 SMNVEV (reference sequence). The V end lost 3 bases, the J end lost 3 bases, and 6 bases lay between the germline ends. The chain's CDR3 is CASSFAGGNTIYF. CDR3 DNA sequence: TGTGCCAGCAGTTTCGCAGGTGGAAACACCATATATTTT.

The J gene is TRBJ2-5, the V gene TRBV28, with unresolved D. V was clipped by 6 bases and J by 5 bases, with 10 bases between them. CDR1 is MDHEN and CDR2 is SYDVKM in the germline V gene. CDR3 length: 12 amino acids. CDR3 DNA sequence: TGTGCCAGCAGCCTAGTCCGGGAGACCCAGTACTTC. Its translation is CASSLVRETQYF.

The chain has TRBV6-5 and TRBJ1-4, with 10 nucleotides matching TRBD1. Per germline, CDR1 MNHEY and CDR2 SVGAGI. Germline trimming cut 6 bases from V and 8 bases from J; bases unmatched to any gene: 9. The CDR3 totals 15 residues. The CDR3 loop reads CASRGGTGVREKLFF. The CDR3 region has the DNA TGTGCCAGCAGGGGCGGGACAGGGGTTAGAGAAAAACTGTTTTTT.

This chain uses TRBV28 with TRBJ1-1; D remains ambiguous. Germline V CDR1 and CDR2: MDHEN, SYDVKM. The CDR3 extends over 16 amino acids. V was shortened by 2 bases and J by 4 bases, with 17 bases between the two germline ends. This CDR3 reads CASSLAYGPEGTEAFF. The CDR3 DNA reads as TGTGCCAGCAGTTTAGCATATGGCCCTGAGGGCACTGAAGCTTTCTTT. The full variable domain, rest sourced from reference TRBV28 and TRBJ1-1, is DVKVTQSSRYLVKRTGEKVFLECVQDMDHENMFWYRQDPGLGLRLIYFSYDVKMKEKGDIPEGYSVSREKKERFSLILESASTNQTSMYLCASSLAYGPEGTEAFFGQGTRLTVV.

The chain combines TRBV7-9 with TRBJ2-7; D is ambiguous. V lost 5 bases, J lost 0 bases, and 11 bases lay in between. Germline V gene sequence: CDR1 SEHNR, CDR2 FQNEAQ (reference sequence). The CDR3 length is 14 residues. CDR3 in DNA: TGTGCCAGCAGCCCAGTTTCTTTCTCCTACGAGCAGTACTTC. Translating it yields CASSPVSFSYEQYF.

The chain has TRBV11-1 and TRBJ2-1; D might be TRBD1 (6 bases). V lost 5 bases to trimming and J lost 3 bases, with 11 bases between them. The CDR3 is made up of 14 amino acids. Germline V gene lookup returns CDR1 SGHAT and CDR2 FQDESV (reference sequence). CDR3 nucleotide sequence: TGTGCCAGCAGCCGCCAGGACAGCTACAATGAGCAGTTCTTC. Protein: CASSRQDSYNEQFF.

The chain is built from TRBV11-2 and TRBJ1-1, with a possible D match to TRBD1 (6 bases). The germline CDR1 and CDR2 sequences are SGHAT and FQNNGV. V lost 8 bases to trimming and J lost 2 bases, with 6 bases between them. This CDR3 has 11 amino acids. Written as DNA, the CDR3 is TGTGCCAGCGGGGGCAACACTGAAGCTTTCTTT. It codes for CASGGNTEAFF.

CDR3 bases: TGTGCCTGGGGTGAATCAGGATACTCTGGAAACACCATATATTTT. This codes for CAWGESGYSGNTIYF. The chain has TRBV30 and TRBJ1-3, with D unresolved. V dropped 5 bases and J dropped 0 bases, with 14 bases sitting between them. CDR1 GTSNPN and CDR2 SVGIG come from the germline V gene (reference sequence). CDR3 size: 15 residues. The variable domain in full, completed from reference TRBV30 and TRBJ1-3, reads SQTIHQWPATLVQPVGSPLSLECTVEGTSNPNLYWYRQAAGRGLQLLFYSVGIGQISSEVPQNLSASRPQDRQFILSSKKLLLSDSGFYLCAWGESGYSGNTIYFGEGSWLTVV.

This chain uses TRBV11-3 with TRBJ2-2; D may be TRBD2 (5 bases). The germline V gene encodes CDR1 SGHNT and CDR2 YENEEA. CDR3 length equals 15 residues. Trimming took 1 base from V and 2 from J, leaving 8 bases between them. CDR3 bases: TGTGCCAGCAGCTTAGGAGGACTCAACACCGGGGAGCTGTTTTTT. The encoded protein is CASSLGGLNTGELFF.

Comments on this clone: A read error may produce the germline difference seen at one junction end. The rearrangement joins TRBV7-2 to TRBJ1-1, with 8 bases fitting TRBD1. This CDR3 comprises 13 residues. Germline V gives CDR1 SGHTA, CDR2 FQGNSA. CDR3 region: CASSFRPGGNIVF. In nucleotides, the CDR3 is TGTGCCAGCAGCTTCCGACCAGGGGGCAATATCGTCTTT.

The V gene is TRBV28, the J gene TRBJ2-7, with 9 nucleotides matching TRBD2. Trimming took 2 bases from V and 0 from J; bases not matched to a gene: 2. The CDR3 sequence is 15 residues long. Germline V gives CDR1 MDHEN, CDR2 SYDVKM. CDR3 nucleotide sequence: TGTGCCAGCAGTTTAGGCGGGAGGGCCTCCTACGAGCAGTACTTC. Its protein product is CASSLGGRASYEQYF.

The rearrangement uses TRBV3-1 (or the pseudogene TRBV3-2) and TRBJ2-3, with TRBD2 matching over 7 bases. Unmatched junction bases numbered 7, after V lost 3 bases and J lost 1 base. Looked up from germline, CDR1 is LGHDT and CDR2 is YNNKEL (reference sequence). This CDR3 has 16 residues. CDR3: CASSQVAGGRTDTQYF. The CDR3 DNA reads TGTGCCAGCAGCCAGGTAGCGGGCGGCCGCACAGATACGCAGTATTTT.

The CDR3 loop reads CASSPTDPVRTEAFF. Written as DNA, the CDR3 is TGTGCCAGCAGTCCCACTGACCCAGTACGGACTGAAGCTTTCTTT. V and J are TRBV28 and TRBJ1-1; D unresolved. The CDR3 has 15 residues. Germline V gives CDR1 MDHEN, CDR2 SYDVKM. V lost 5 bases and J 5 bases, leaving 18 bases between the germline ends.

The rearrangement uses TRBV4-2 and TRBJ2-1, with D uncertain. Trimming removed 3 bases at V and 3 bases at J, with 3 bases between. This CDR3 contains 12 residues. Per germline, CDR1 LGHNA and CDR2 YNFKEQ. This chain's CDR3 is CASSHFYNEQFF. CDR3 in DNA: TGTGCCAGCAGCCACTTCTACAATGAGCAGTTCTTC.

V is TRBV11-3 and J is TRBJ2-2; weak D call: TRBD2 (5 bases). V dropped 0 bases and J dropped 3 bases, with 5 bases sitting between them. CDR1 is SGHNT, CDR2 YENEEA, per germline. This CDR3 contains 14 residues. In DNA form, the CDR3 reads TGTGCCAGCAGCTTAGATAGCGACACCGGGGAGCTGTTTTTT. It codes for CASSLDSDTGELFF.

The chain uses TRBV19 and TRBJ2-3; TRBD2 matches 7 bases. The CDR3 has 19 amino acids. CDR1 and CDR2 (germline): LNHDA, SQIVND (reference sequence). V shed 0 bases, J shed 4 bases, and the junction held 16 bases outside the gene matches. This CDR3 is CASSIDRIGRREGPDTQYF. The CDR3 DNA is TGTGCCAGTAGTATAGATCGGATCGGAAGGAGGGAGGGCCCAGATACGCAGTATTTT.

J is TRBJ1-1 and V is TRBV2, with 10 bases lining up with TRBD1. Germline CDR1 and CDR2: SNHLY and FYNNEI. The CDR3 spans 15 residues. J gave up 8 bases and V 4 bases, and 10 bases lay outside the gene matches. The CDR3 DNA reads as TGTGCCAGCAGTGTAGGGACAGGGGAAAGAGTGGAAGCTTTCTTT. Translating gives CASSVGTGERVEAFF.

This clone was found once. This CDR3 is also generated by other DNA sequences in the sample. This chain connects TRBV15 to TRBJ2-3, with 7 bases identical to TRBD1. CDR1 and CDR2 (germline): LNHNV, YYDKDF (reference sequence). V shed 1 base and J 0 bases; nucleotides not matched to a gene: 1. This CDR3 contains 15 residues. CDR3 residues: CATSRGQGSTDTQYF. DNA for the CDR3: TGTGCCACCAGCAGAGGACAGGGTAGCACAGATACGCAGTATTTT. Variable domain in full (rest from reference TRBV15 and TRBJ2-3): DAMVIQNPRYQVTQFGKPVTLSCSQTLNHNVMYWYQQKSSQAPKLLFHYYDKDFNNEADTPDNFQSRRPNTSFCFLDIRSPGLGDTAMYLCATSRGQGSTDTQYFGPGTRLTVL.

The chain employs TRBV19 and TRBJ1-5, with TRBD1 as a possible D gene (5 bases). V was shortened by 2 bases and J by 3 bases, with 17 bases between the two germline ends. The CDR3 totals 17 residues. From germline, CDR1 is LNHDA and CDR2 SQIVND (reference sequence). The CDR3 DNA sequence: TGTGCCAGTAGTATAAAACCTCCGACAGAGACCAATCAGCCCCAGCATTTT. It encodes CASSIKPPTETNQPQHF.

This clone was observed a single time. The chain employs TRBV3-1 (or the pseudogene TRBV3-2) and TRBJ1-3; D gene unclear. CDR3 length: 22 amino acids. Deletions cut 4 bases from V and 0 bases from J, with 31 bases between. CDR1 and CDR2 from the germline V gene are LGHDT and YNNKEL (reference sequence). CDR3 DNA: TGTGCCAGCAGCCCGAAGGTGATGGGATCTCAGCACTCCCTGAGCTCTGGAAACACCATATATTTT. Its protein product is CASSPKVMGSQHSLSSGNTIYF.

The chain employs TRBV13 and TRBJ2-2, with 8 nucleotides matching TRBD1. The ends lost 5 bases at V and 1 base at J; junction bases unmatched: 6. This CDR3 contains 16 residues. Germline loops: CDR1 PRHDT, CDR2 FYEKMQ (reference sequence). CDR3 sequence: CASSLRDRGNTGELFF. The CDR3 coding sequence is TGTGCCAGCAGCCTACGTGACAGGGGGAACACCGGGGAGCTGTTTTTT.

The rearrangement links TRBV19 to TRBJ1-5; D gene unclear. V lost 1 base to trimming and J lost 4 bases, with 11 bases between them. Germline values: CDR1 LNHDA, CDR2 SQIVND (reference sequence). This CDR3 contains 15 residues. The CDR3 region is CASSIGPRGNQPQHF. The CDR3, as DNA: TGTGCCAGTAGTATAGGTCCAAGAGGGAATCAGCCCCAGCATTTT.

In regard to this clone: Germline and junction disagree at one end, which may indicate a read error. The rearrangement links TRBV7-7 to TRBJ2-5; a possible D gene is TRBD1 (5 bases). Germline CDR1 and CDR2: SSHAT and FNYEAQ (reference sequence). The CDR3 contains 14 residues. Here the CDR3 reads CASSYSPTEETQYF. DNA of the CDR3: TGTGCTAGCAGCTACTCCCCGACAGAAGAGACCCAGTACTTC.

V gene TRBV5-3 combines with J gene TRBJ1-1; maybe TRBD1 (6 bases). TRBV5-3 is an ORF; its function is uncertain. V was pared by 4 bases and J by 6 bases, with 13 bases between. CDR3 size: 13 residues. The CDR3 reads CARSLQGWPEAFF. The CDR3 DNA reads TGTGCCAGAAGCCTTCAGGGGTGGCCTGAAGCTTTCTTT.

The V call is TRBV5-1, the J call TRBJ2-5; TRBD1 or TRBD2 may be the D gene (6 bases each). The CDR3 totals 15 residues. The ends were cut back, 2 bases at V and 2 bases at J, with 13 bases in the middle. CDR1 is SGHRS and CDR2 is YFSETQ in the germline V gene. In DNA, the CDR3 is TGCGCCAGCAGCTTTTTCCCGGGGGCTCAAGAGACCCAGTACTTC. Residues: CASSFFPGAQETQYF.